This note documents a single TCR beta chain sequence. Its cognate antigen is unknown. This sample is drawn from a study of T cells and Merkel cell carcinoma outcomes. Study outcomes and limitations: Reportedly, T-cell repertoire with density predicts Merkel cell carcinoma outcomes.

Deletions cut 5 bases from V and 0 bases from J, with 17 bases between. The CDR3 has 17 amino acids. The assay was immunoSEQ multiplex PCR, and TCRdb's table has in-frame clones only and misses some. The sample includes 9,500 to 15,000 clones, less than 97% of them seen just once. The J gene is TRBJ1-5, the V gene TRBV23-1; D is unresolved. TRBV23-1 is reported as an ORF; its role is uncertain. This sequence originates from a human donor with Merkel cell carcinoma. Sequencing used tumor tissue from Merkel cell carcinoma. Here the CDR3 DNA reads TGCGCCAGCAGTGATCACACAAACCCATGTAGCAATCAGCCCCAGCATTTT. The encoded protein is CASSDHTNPCSNQPQHF.